Listed below are T cell receptor beta chains from one sample, sequenced in a study of cytomegalovirus exposure and HLA in healthy donors. TCRdb keeps only in-frame clones here, not all; method: immunoSEQ multiplex PCR. The data show over 200,000 clones, with around 79% seen just once and 1.5% to 2% held by the top ten. Sequencing was performed on PBMCs. The source of these receptors is a male donor in good health and CMV-seronegative. Both conserved end residues are part of each CDR3. Rows give clone size only sometimes, using once, few, many, or a class for an expanded clone.

v_call	j_call	cdr3_length	clone_size	cdr3_aa
TRBV30	TRBJ1-1	10	.	CAWSKIQVFF
TRBV18	TRBJ1-4	14	.	CASSTGDTNEKLFF
TRBV7-2	TRBJ1-2	15	once	CASSLRGRLGYGYTF
TRBV7-9	TRBJ1-5	15	.	CASTRGTAFNQPQHF
TRBV27	TRBJ2-1	14	.	CASSPQFGVSRQFF
TRBV18	TRBJ1-2	14	.	CASSLGTGGNGYTF
TRBV4-2	TRBJ2-3	16	.	CASSQNSGGDTDTQYF
TRBV4-2	TRBJ1-1	13	few	CTSSQTGNTEAFF
TRBV19	TRBJ2-5	11	.	CASSSGETQYF
TRBV14	TRBJ1-2	13	.	CASSQGGGYGYTF
TRBV7-7	TRBJ2-1	15	.	CASSLGLAGAGEQFF
TRBV6-5	TRBJ2-4	14	.	CASSPPGSGNIQYF
TRBV27	TRBJ2-1	15	.	CASQIQGDTYNEQFF
TRBV30	TRBJ2-2	14	.	CAWSITGFAGELFF
TRBV27	TRBJ2-7	13	once	CASSSDSPYEQYF
TRBV6-1	TRBJ2-3	14	.	CASSNRGSTDTQYF
TRBV9	TRBJ1-3	14	.	CASSVADTGNTIYF
TRBV7-9	TRBJ2-3	16	few	CSSSSSGAKTTDTQYF
TRBV9	TRBJ2-3	19	.	CASSGSGTSGVSYTDTQYF
TRBV4-3	TRBJ2-3	17	.	CASSQGLTGGSTDTQYF
TRBV18	TRBJ1-2	14	.	CASSPPGRGYGYTF
TRBV7-2	TRBJ1-1	15	.	CASSLVTGSNTEAFF
TRBV7-6	TRBJ2-5	16	.	CASSRTSGGAGETQYF
TRBV30	TRBJ2-3	14	.	CAWTRAGGQDTQYF
TRBV6-6	TRBJ2-2	15	.	CASSPGTGDTGELFF
TRBV29-1	TRBJ1-2	12	once	CSVEVRYSGYTF
TRBV5-1	TRBJ2-1	16	.	CASSLGTGGLHNEQFF
TRBV29-1	TRBJ2-3	13	.	CTSGDRGADTQYF
TRBV5-6	TRBJ2-7	13	.	CATLGGDNYEQYF
TRBV19	TRBJ2-5	17	.	CASTPRTGTEVTETQYF
TRBV6-1	TRBJ1-2	13	.	CASSEGTGYGYTF
TRBV7-2	TRBJ2-7	14	.	CASSLGRSSYEQYF
TRBV15	TRBJ2-1	15	.	CATRARDSSYNEQFF
TRBV5-1	TRBJ2-7	17	.	CASSSGLARQRSYEQYF
TRBV7-3	TRBJ2-7	16	.	CASSPRRSSGIYEQYF
TRBV11-3	TRBJ2-1	16	.	CASSLGPGQGGREQFF
TRBV28	TRBJ2-7	17	.	CASSPRPGQGFRDEQYF
TRBV25-1	TRBJ2-6	15	.	CASTRGGGRANVLTF
TRBV7-2	TRBJ2-5	15	once	CASSIPDRFQETQYF